Sequencing of this T cell receptor beta chain was carried out in a study of patients and donors after allogeneic stem cell transplantation. Per the germline V gene, CDR1 is SQVTM and CDR2 is ANQGSEA. The CDR3 is made up of 14 amino acids. V shed 7 bases and J 9 bases; nucleotides not matched to a gene: 13. TCRdb re-called the RT-PCR reads with MiXCR, one entry per CDR3 protein. This sample carries 150,000 to 250,000 distinct CDR3 sequences, approximately 41% of them seen once, and the ten largest clones take 33%. The clonotype was recovered from a human donor who was either an allogeneic HSCT recipient or a stem cell or donor lymphocyte infusion donor (not recorded which). It is not recorded whose cells these are; they may come from a transplant donor. Sequencing was performed on blood, either unsorted or a sorted T cell fraction (not recorded which). V gene TRBV29-1 combines with J gene TRBJ2-1; 9 bases map to TRBD2. The CDR3 here is CSGGRSGRIGEQFF. For the CDR3, the DNA is TGCAGCGGGGGTCGGAGCGGGAGGATTGGTGAGCAGTTCTTC.